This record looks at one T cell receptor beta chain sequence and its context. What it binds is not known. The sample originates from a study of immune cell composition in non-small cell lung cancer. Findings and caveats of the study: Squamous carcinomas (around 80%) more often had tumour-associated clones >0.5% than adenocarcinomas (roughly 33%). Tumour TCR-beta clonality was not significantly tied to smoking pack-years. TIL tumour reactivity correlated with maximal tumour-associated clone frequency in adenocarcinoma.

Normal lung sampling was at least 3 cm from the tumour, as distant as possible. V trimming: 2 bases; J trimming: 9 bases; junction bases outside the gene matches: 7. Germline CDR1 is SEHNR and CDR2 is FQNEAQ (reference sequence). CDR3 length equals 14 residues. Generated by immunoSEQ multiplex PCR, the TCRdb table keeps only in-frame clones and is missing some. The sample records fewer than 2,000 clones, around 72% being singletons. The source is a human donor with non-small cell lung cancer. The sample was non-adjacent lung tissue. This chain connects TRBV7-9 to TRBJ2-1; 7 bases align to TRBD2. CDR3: CASSLLGDYSEQFF. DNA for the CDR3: TGTGCCAGCAGCTTATTAGGGGACTATAGTGAGCAGTTCTTC.